This TCR beta chain was found in a study of blood T cell repertoires in COVID-19. Per germline, CDR1 SEHNR and CDR2 FQNEAQ (reference sequence). V dropped 1 base and J dropped 9 bases, with 25 bases sitting between them. CDR3 size: 18 residues. Assay: immunoSEQ multiplex PCR; the TCRdb copy retains only in-frame clones and omits some. The sample holds 340,000 or so clones; 70% to 90% are singletons and the top ten take around 4.4%. This receptor was identified in a woman aged 40 to 49 with acute COVID-19. The V gene is TRBV7-9, the J gene TRBJ2-1; the D gene is possibly TRBD1 (5 bases). Sample: PBMCs or T cells enriched from blood (not recorded which). The CDR3 coding sequence is TGTGCCAGCAGCTTAGAAGAAGGAAGGACACTTACTAACTCTGAGCAGTTCTTC. Residues: CASSLEEGRTLTNSEQFF.